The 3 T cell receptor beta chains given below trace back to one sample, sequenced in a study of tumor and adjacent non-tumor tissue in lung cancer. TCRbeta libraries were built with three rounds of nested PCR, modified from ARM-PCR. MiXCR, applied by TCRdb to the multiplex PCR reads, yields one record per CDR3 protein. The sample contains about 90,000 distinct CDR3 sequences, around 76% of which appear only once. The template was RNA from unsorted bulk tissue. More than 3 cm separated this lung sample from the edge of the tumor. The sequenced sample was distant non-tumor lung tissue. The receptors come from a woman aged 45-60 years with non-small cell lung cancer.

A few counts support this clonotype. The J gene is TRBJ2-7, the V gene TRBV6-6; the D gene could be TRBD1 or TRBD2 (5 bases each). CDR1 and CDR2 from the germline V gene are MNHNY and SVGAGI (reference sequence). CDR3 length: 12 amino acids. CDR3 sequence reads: CVSSLPGGEQYF. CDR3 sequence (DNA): TGTGTCAGTAGTCTCCCTGGGGGCGAGCAGTACTTC.

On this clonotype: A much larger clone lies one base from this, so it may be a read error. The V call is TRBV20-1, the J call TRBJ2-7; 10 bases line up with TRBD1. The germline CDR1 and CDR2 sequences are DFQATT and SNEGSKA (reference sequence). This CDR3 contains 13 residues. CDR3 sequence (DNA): TGCAGTGCCCAACGACAGGGGGCCTACGAGAAGTACTTC. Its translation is CSAQRQGAYEKYF.

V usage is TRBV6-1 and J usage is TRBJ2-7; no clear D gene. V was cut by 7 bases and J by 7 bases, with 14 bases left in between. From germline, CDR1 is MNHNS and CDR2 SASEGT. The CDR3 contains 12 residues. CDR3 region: CASIYIRLEQYF. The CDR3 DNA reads TGTGCCAGCATCTACATCAGACTTGAGCAGTACTTC.